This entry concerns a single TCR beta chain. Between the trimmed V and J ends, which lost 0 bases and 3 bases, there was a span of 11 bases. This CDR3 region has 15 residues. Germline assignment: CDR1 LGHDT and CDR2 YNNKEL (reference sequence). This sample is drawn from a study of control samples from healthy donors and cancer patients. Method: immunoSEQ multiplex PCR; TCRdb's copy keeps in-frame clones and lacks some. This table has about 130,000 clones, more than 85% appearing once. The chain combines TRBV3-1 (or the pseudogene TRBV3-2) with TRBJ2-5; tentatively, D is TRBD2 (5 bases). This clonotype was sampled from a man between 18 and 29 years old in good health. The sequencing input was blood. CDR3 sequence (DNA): TGTGCCAGCAGCCAAGATCGACTAACCAAAGAGACCCAGTACTTC. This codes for CASSQDRLTKETQYF.